These 14 T cell receptor beta chains share one sample of origin, sequenced in a study of T cells in Graves' hyperthyroidism and ophthalmopathy. RNA transcripts provided the source from which TCR beta CDR3 regions were amplified. TCR CDR3 regions were first amplified by RT-PCR with HTBI primers. TCRdb re-called the multiplex PCR reads through MiXCR, storing one row per CDR3 protein. This table has around 250,000 distinct CDR3 sequences, roughly 15% appearing once. Material for sequencing was blood. All receptors come from a woman between 40 and 55 years old with Graves' hyperthyroidism that later progressed to Graves' ophthalmopathy.

This chain links TRBV6-1 with TRBJ2-1; possibly TRBD2 for D (6 bases). Germline-derived CDR1 and CDR2 are MNHNS and SASEGT. V was clipped by 6 bases and J by 4 bases, with 16 bases between them. The CDR3 contains 15 residues. The CDR3 nucleotides read TGTGCCAGCAGGCTAGCGATTACCCTATACAATGAGCAGTTCTTC. This translates into CASRLAITLYNEQFF.

The chain couples TRBV12-3 or TRBV12-4 to TRBJ2-5; unclear D gene. The CDR3 has 12 residues. The V gene lost 5 bases and the J gene lost 5 bases, with 9 bases spanning the gap. The CDR3 protein is CASSPTPETQYF. Written as DNA, the CDR3 is TGTGCCAGCAGTCCCACGCCCGAGACCCAGTACTTC.

This clonotype was detected ten times or more. The genes are TRBV19 and TRBJ2-1; D perhaps matches TRBD2 (5 bases). This CDR3 has 15 residues. Germline assignment: CDR1 LNHDA and CDR2 SQIVND (reference sequence). The V end was cut by 5 bases, the J end by 6 bases, with 17 bases between. CDR3 loop: CASSPNSAPLNEQFF. In DNA form, the CDR3 reads TGTGCCAGTAGTCCAAATAGCGCCCCCCTCAATGAGCAGTTCTTC.

This clonotype showed up many times. The gene calls are TRBV11-2 and TRBJ1-1; no clear D gene. Germline CDR1 reads SGHAT; CDR2 reads FQNNGV. Trimming removed 5 bases from V and 3 bases from J, with 16 bases in between. CDR3 length: 15 residues. This chain's CDR3 is CASSPTRGKDTEAFF. CDR3 in DNA: TGTGCCAGCAGCCCCACCCGGGGAAAGGACACTGAAGCTTTCTTT.

Ten or more counts support this clonotype. The rearrangement links TRBV7-2 to TRBJ2-1; D gene uncertain. V lost 7 bases to trimming and J lost 1 base, with 5 bases between them. The CDR3 has 12 residues. Germline V gives CDR1 SGHTA, CDR2 FQGNSA. DNA of the CDR3: TGTGCCAGCACTGTTTCCTACAATGAGCAGTTCTTC. Translation gives CASTVSYNEQFF.

This clonotype was seen a handful of times. This chain links TRBV19 with TRBJ1-5; no definite D call. Trimming stripped 3 bases from V and 4 bases from J, with 13 bases between. The CDR3 sequence is 15 residues long. Germline assignment: CDR1 LNHDA and CDR2 SQIVND (reference sequence). The DNA for the CDR3 is TGTGCCAGTAGTATCGACCGAACCGGGAATCAGCCCCAGCATTTT. It yields the protein CASSIDRTGNQPQHF.

Only a few counts were recorded for this clonotype. This rearrangement joins TRBV11-2 to TRBJ2-3, with TRBD2 identical over 8 bases. Looked up from germline, CDR1 is SGHAT and CDR2 is FQNNGV. The CDR3 has 18 amino acids. Trimming at V came to 3 bases and at J to 1 base, leaving 12 bases not matched to a gene. In DNA form, the CDR3 reads TGTGCCAGCAGCTTGGCCATCAGGCAACTAGCGGGCACAGATACGCAGTATTTT. This encodes CASSLAIRQLAGTDTQYF.

This clonotype came up a few times. V usage is TRBV18 and J usage is TRBJ1-1, with TRBD1 matching 8 bases. CDR3 size: 14 residues. Germline CDR1 is KGHSH and CDR2 is LQKENI. V dropped 5 bases and J dropped 5; count of bases not matched to a gene: 7. The CDR3 here is CASSAGGAGTEAFF. The CDR3 coding sequence is TGTGCCAGCTCAGCAGGGGGCGCTGGGACTGAAGCTTTCTTT.

This clonotype has only one observation. This may be a read error, as it is one base from a much larger clone. The rearrangement joins TRBV9 to TRBJ2-1, with TRBD2 identical over 9 bases. This CDR3 spans 15 amino acids. Unmatched junction bases numbered 12, after V lost 2 bases and J lost 12 bases. Germline-derived CDR1 and CDR2 are SGDLS and YYNGEE. The CDR3 reads CASSVTSGSHHGQFF. The CDR3 DNA reads as TGTGCCAGCAGCGTCACTAGCGGGTCCCATCATGGGCAGTTCTTC.

This clonotype came up a few times. The rearrangement joins TRBV5-1 to TRBJ2-7, with a weak D call TRBD2 (6 bases). This CDR3 is built from 15 residues. Per germline, CDR1 SGHRS and CDR2 YFSETQ. Trimming shortened V by 1 base and J by 3 bases, and 14 bases separated the two germline ends. This chain's CDR3 is CASSLWWGDGYEQYF. The CDR3 bases are TGCGCCAGCAGCTTGTGGTGGGGGGACGGCTACGAGCAGTACTTC.

This clonotype was seen only a few times. One end of the junction is discordant with germline, which a read error may explain. The CDR3 sequence is CASSPQGAYLHNEQFF. Written as DNA, the CDR3 is TGTGCTAGCAGCCCCCAGGGGGCCTACCTCCACAATGAGCAGTTCTTC. The V call is TRBV7-7, the J call TRBJ2-1; 8 bases line up with TRBD1. This CDR3 has 16 amino acids. Germline CDR1 reads SSHAT; CDR2 reads FNYEAQ (reference sequence).

The gene calls are TRBV7-8 and TRBJ2-2; D is undetermined. The CDR3 has 16 residues. Trimming cost V 5 bases and J 0 bases, with 13 bases left between them. Germline assignment: CDR1 SGHVS and CDR2 FQNEAQ. CDR3 sequence: CASSHPSWTNTGELFF. CDR3 DNA sequence: TGTGCCAGCAGCCATCCTAGTTGGACGAACACCGGGGAGCTGTTTTTT.

This chain uses TRBV14 with TRBJ2-7; unclear D gene. The V gene lost 2 bases and the J gene lost 1 base, with 15 bases spanning the gap. In germline, CDR1 is SGHDN, CDR2 FVKESK. The CDR3 covers 16 residues. The CDR3 DNA is TGTGCCAGCAGCCAACTATACGGGTCTAGGTCCTACGAGCAGTACTTC. Its translation is CASSQLYGSRSYEQYF.

At least ten counts were recorded for this clonotype. The V and J genes are TRBV6-5 and TRBJ2-1; unclear D gene. This CDR3 has 14 amino acids. CDR1 MNHEY and CDR2 SVGAGI come from the germline V gene. Trimming left V 0 bases short and J 4 bases short, with 7 bases between. The CDR3 nucleotides read TGTGCCAGCAGTTACTCTGAGGTATACAATGAGCAGTTCTTC. It translates to CASSYSEVYNEQFF.